This TCR beta chain was observed in a study of blood T cell repertoires in COVID-19. Whole-study context: From T cells, B-cell-depleted T cells, or PBMCs came the material, which was cDNA or gDNA.

The repertoire was sequenced with immunoSEQ multiplex PCR; TCRdb's copy has only in-frame clones and lacks some. The sample shows fewer than 600,000 clones, roughly nine tenths of them seen only once. A few counts support this clone. Germline V lookup: CDR1 SNHLY, CDR2 FYNNEI. The CDR3 is 16 amino acids. Trimming at V came to 5 bases and at J to 0 bases, leaving 7 bases not matched to a gene. The chain recombines TRBV2 with TRBJ1-5; 7 nucleotides match TRBD1. The clonotype was recovered from a man younger than 35 with COVID-19, enrolled during active disease. Material for sequencing was peripheral blood. As DNA, the CDR3 is TGTGCCAGCAGTAAGGACAGGTCCTATAGCAATCAGCCCCAGCATTTT. Translation gives CASSKDRSYSNQPQHF.